Below are 25 T cell receptor beta chains sequenced from a single sample in a study of response to subunit inactivated influenza vaccine. Using its own MiXCR run on the RT-PCR reads, TCRdb lists one record per CDR3 protein. The profile shows 150,000 to 200,000 distinct CDR3 sequences, approximately 12% of them singletons. These data were also reused for a study on T cells expressing NK-cell markers. That study reports: 5'RACE template switching with UMIs produced the TCR beta cDNA.

The starting material was CD8+ T cells sorted from PBMCs, obtained roughly 12 days after vaccination. The source of these receptors is a man in his fifties who received an inactivated influenza vaccine.

This clonotype was counted at least ten times. The rearrangement uses TRBV4-3 and TRBJ1-6; D is unresolved. The germline gives CDR1 LGHNA, CDR2 YSLEER. Trimming took off 0 bases at V and 10 bases at J, with 7 bases between the two ends. The CDR3 length is 13 residues. CDR3 in amino acids: CASSQEEYSPLHF. Written as DNA, the CDR3 is TGCGCCAGCAGCCAAGAGGAATACTCACCCCTCCACTTT.

This clonotype was detected only a few times. This chain links TRBV6-2 or TRBV6-3 with TRBJ2-1, with 10 bases that match TRBD2. In germline, CDR1 is MNHEY, CDR2 SVGEGT. The CDR3 runs to 15 residues. V lost 6 bases to trimming and J lost 6 bases; unmatched junction nucleotides: 8. CDR3 loop: CASSLSGRAANEQFF. Here the CDR3 DNA reads TGTGCCAGCAGCCTAAGCGGGAGGGCCGCCAATGAGCAGTTCTTC.

The rearrangement links TRBV9 to TRBJ2-7; 13 positions match TRBD2. The junction had 7 bases not matched to a gene; V was cut back by 2 bases and J by 5 bases. Per germline, CDR1 SGDLS and CDR2 YYNGEE. The length of the CDR3 is 16 residues. Written as DNA, the CDR3 is TGTGCCAGCAGCGTCGGACTAGCGGGAGTATACCACGAGCAGTACTTC. This codes for CASSVGLAGVYHEQYF. The full variable domain, in which reference TRBV9 and TRBJ2-7 provide the parts outside the CDR3, is DSGVTQTPKHLITATGQRVTLRCSPRSGDLSVYWYQQSLDQGLQFLIQYYNGEERAKGNILERFSAQQFPDLHSELNLSSLELGDSALYFCASSVGLAGVYHEQYFGPGTRLTVT.

This clonotype has a count of ten or more. The chain uses TRBV12-3 or TRBV12-4 and TRBJ2-1; the match to TRBD2 covers 10 bases. The length of the CDR3 is 15 residues. V lost 5 bases, J lost 4 bases, and 5 bases stayed unmatched. CDR3 residues: CASSGLAGVYNEQFF. The DNA of the CDR3 is TGTGCCAGCAGTGGCCTAGCGGGGGTATACAATGAGCAGTTCTTC.

This clonotype has only a few counts. Here the CDR3 DNA reads TGTGCCAGCAGCCAACAAACTAGCGGGGGGACCTACGAGCAGTACTTC. This gives the protein CASSQQTSGGTYEQYF. The genes are TRBV7-9 and TRBJ2-7; 12 bases are a match to TRBD2. CDR1 and CDR2 from the germline V gene are SEHNR and FQNEAQ (reference sequence). The ends lost 5 bases at V and 2 bases at J; junction bases unmatched: 7. The CDR3 has 16 amino acids.

This clonotype was observed at least ten times. The V call is TRBV28, the J call TRBJ2-1; D may be TRBD2 (7 bases). The germline V gene encodes CDR1 MDHEN and CDR2 SYDVKM. Trimming took off 3 bases at V and 6 bases at J, with 21 bases between the two ends. CDR3 length equals 17 residues. CDR3 residues: CASSFPSGGGYSNEQFF. CDR3 bases: TGTGCCAGCAGTTTCCCTAGCGGAGGGGGGTATAGCAATGAGCAGTTCTTC.

This sequence joins TRBV28 and TRBJ2-7; 9 bases line up with TRBD2. This CDR3 region has 17 residues. V gave up 1 base and J gave up 0 bases; unmatched junction bases: 7. The germline CDR1 and CDR2 sequences are MDHEN and SYDVKM. CDR3 protein: CASSLSLDSGSSYEQYF. The CDR3 region has the DNA TGTGCCAGCAGTTTATCCCTAGATAGCGGGAGCTCCTACGAGCAGTACTTC.

In this sample, this clonotype turned up a few times. The chain employs TRBV9 and TRBJ2-1; possible D gene TRBD1, 7 bases. The germline V gene has CDR1 SGDLS and CDR2 YYNGEE. This CDR3 has 18 amino acids. Trimming pared 7 bases from V and 1 base from J, leaving 24 bases between. CDR3 in DNA: TGTGCCAGCGGAAACCCAAACCAGGGGGGTCTTTCCTACAATGAGCAGTTCTTC. Protein: CASGNPNQGGLSYNEQFF.

This clonotype showed up just a few times. The V gene is TRBV7-8, the J gene TRBJ1-4; D not resolved. The germline V gene has CDR1 SGHVS and CDR2 FQNEAQ. This CDR3 spans 14 amino acids. Between the trimmed V and J ends, which lost 1 base and 6 bases, there was a span of 9 bases. The chain's CDR3 is CASSLVGSDEKLFF. The CDR3 bases are TGTGCCAGCAGCTTAGTGGGGTCAGATGAAAAACTGTTTTTT.

This clonotype was observed a handful of times. Given a much more abundant clone one base away, this may be a read error. This rearrangement joins TRBV5-1 to TRBJ1-5; 9 bases match TRBD1. Germline CDR1 and CDR2: SGHRS and YFSETQ. The CDR3 has 15 amino acids. The CDR3 DNA is TGCGCCAGCAGCTTGGAGGGACAGGGAGGCCAGCTCCAGCATTTT. It yields the protein CASSLEGQGGQLQHF.

The table lists this clonotype with a few counts. The rearrangement joins TRBV7-8 to TRBJ2-7, with TRBD1 identical over 10 bases. The CDR3 extends over 15 amino acids. Trimming cost V 1 base and J 4 bases; bases outside gene matches: 4. Germline CDR1 reads SGHVS; CDR2 reads FQNEAQ. CDR3 sequence reads: CASSLGTGGKYEQYF. In nucleotides, the CDR3 is TGTGCCAGCAGCTTAGGGACAGGGGGAAAGTACGAGCAGTACTTC.

The V call is TRBV28, the J call TRBJ2-1; no firm D call. Germline CDR1 MDHEN, CDR2 SYDVKM. The CDR3 runs 18 residues. Trimming pared 3 bases from V and 0 bases from J, leaving 18 bases between. CDR3 DNA sequence: TGTGCCAGCAGTTTCCCCCTGGGGTCCTCGGGCTCCTACAATGAGCAGTTCTTC. It codes for CASSFPLGSSGSYNEQFF.

Many counts were recorded for this clonotype. CDR3 sequence reads: CASSQDRGMVSSLHF. CDR3 sequence (DNA): TGTGCCAGCAGCCAAGATCGGGGGATGGTTTCGTCCCTCCACTTT. V and J are TRBV4-2 and TRBJ1-6; possible D gene TRBD1, 5 bases. The CDR3 covers 15 residues. Per germline, CDR1 LGHNA and CDR2 YNFKEQ. V lost 0 bases and J 14 bases, leaving 17 bases between the germline ends.

The J gene is TRBJ2-7, the V gene TRBV7-6, with 14 bases matching TRBD2. Germline V gives CDR1 SGHVS, CDR2 FNYEAQ. V shed 5 bases, J shed 5 bases, and the junction held 8 bases outside the gene matches. The CDR3 loop spans 16 amino acids. CDR3 loop: CASSGGGLAGVHEQYF. CDR3 coding DNA: TGTGCCAGCAGCGGAGGGGGACTAGCGGGAGTTCACGAGCAGTACTTC. Supplemented by reference TRBV7-6 and TRBJ2-7, the full variable domain reads GAGVSQSPRYKVTKRGQDVALRCDPISGHVSLYWYRQALGQGPEFLTYFNYEAQQDKSGLPNDRFSAERPEGSISTLTIQRTEQRDSAMYRCASSGGGLAGVHEQYFGPGTRLTVT.

This clonotype appeared a few times. The V call is TRBV7-9, the J call TRBJ1-1; possible D gene TRBD1, 5 bases. This CDR3 spans 12 amino acids. In germline, CDR1 is SEHNR, CDR2 FQNEAQ (reference sequence). V lost 1 base, J lost 7 bases, and 7 bases lay in between. CDR3 sequence (DNA): TGTGCCAGCAGCTTAGGACAGAGTGAAGCTTTCTTT. Translating it yields CASSLGQSEAFF. Complete variable domain (other parts from reference TRBV7-9 and TRBJ1-1): DTGVSQNPRHKITKRGQNVTFRCDPISEHNRLYWYRQTLGQGPEFLTYFQNEAQLEKSRLLSDRFSAERPKGSFSTLEIQRTEQGDSAMYLCASSLGQSEAFFGQGTRLTVV.

This chain links TRBV28 with TRBJ2-5; D may match TRBD1 or TRBD2 (5 bases each). The CDR3 sequence is 14 residues long. The V and J ends lost 1 base and 1 base respectively, with 7 bases between them. Germline-derived CDR1 and CDR2 are MDHEN and SYDVKM. This CDR3 is CASSLLGTQETQYF. The CDR3, as DNA: TGTGCCAGCAGTTTATTAGGGACCCAAGAGACCCAGTACTTC.

The chain has TRBV15 and TRBJ1-1, with D possibly TRBD1 on 5 matching bases. Germline V gene lookup returns CDR1 LNHNV and CDR2 YYDKDF (reference sequence). Trimming took 1 base from V and 4 from J, leaving 10 bases between them. The CDR3 is made up of 14 amino acids. In DNA, the CDR3 is TGTGCCACCAGCAGAGGCAGGGTTGGCACTGAAGCTTTCTTT. It yields the protein CATSRGRVGTEAFF. Variable domain in full (rest from reference TRBV15 and TRBJ1-1): DAMVIQNPRYQVTQFGKPVTLSCSQTLNHNVMYWYQQKSSQAPKLLFHYYDKDFNNEADTPDNFQSRRPNTSFCFLDIRSPGLGDTAMYLCATSRGRVGTEAFFGQGTRLTVV.

Only a few counts were recorded for this clonotype. This sequence joins TRBV6-5 and TRBJ2-5; D may be TRBD1 or TRBD2 (5 bases each). The CDR3 spans 16 residues. CDR1 and CDR2 from the germline V gene are MNHEY and SVGAGI. Trimming pared 2 bases from V and 5 bases from J, leaving 18 bases between. In DNA, the CDR3 is TGTGCCAGCAGTTACCATCCGGGGCTCCGAAGGGAGACCCAGTACTTC. Translating it yields CASSYHPGLRRETQYF.

This clonotype was seen a few times. The V gene is TRBV28, the J gene TRBJ2-7, with 8 bases identical to TRBD1. With 3 bases clipped from V and 6 bases from J, the junction kept 16 bases outside the gene matches. Germline assignment: CDR1 MDHEN and CDR2 SYDVKM. The CDR3 extends over 17 amino acids. Here the CDR3 reads CASSLPPPGQGGSEQYF. The CDR3 bases are TGTGCCAGCAGTTTGCCCCCCCCAGGACAGGGAGGATCCGAGCAGTACTTC.

The table lists this clonotype with many counts. This chain connects TRBV28 to TRBJ2-1; 7 bases are shared with TRBD1. CDR1 and CDR2 (germline): MDHEN, SYDVKM. V dropped 3 bases and J dropped 1; count of bases not matched to a gene: 6. This CDR3 is 16 amino acids long. CDR3 loop: CASSFLGGSSYNEQFF. DNA for the CDR3: TGTGCCAGCAGTTTCTTAGGGGGCTCGTCCTACAATGAGCAGTTCTTC.

V gene TRBV5-5 combines with J gene TRBJ2-7; D may correspond to TRBD1 or TRBD2 (5 bases each). Trimming shortened V by 4 bases and J by 1 base, and 15 bases separated the two germline ends. The V gene's germline CDR1 is SGHKS and CDR2 YYEKEE (reference sequence). The CDR3 covers 15 residues. CDR3: CASSQLGTVSYEQYF. For the CDR3, the DNA is TGTGCCAGCAGCCAGTTAGGGACGGTTTCCTACGAGCAGTACTTC.

The rearrangement uses TRBV7-9 and TRBJ2-3, with D unresolved. The CDR3 covers 15 residues. The germline gives CDR1 SEHNR, CDR2 FQNEAQ (reference sequence). The V and J ends lost 2 bases and 0 bases respectively, with 9 bases between them. The CDR3 sequence: CASSLLVFSTDTQYF. CDR3 DNA: TGTGCCAGCAGCTTATTGGTCTTTAGCACAGATACGCAGTATTTT.

Here the CDR3 DNA reads TGTGCTAGTGGTTTTAGCGGGAGGATATCCGATGAGCAGTTCTTC. Its translation is CASGFSGRISDEQFF. The J gene is TRBJ2-1, the V gene TRBV12-5, with 10 positions matching TRBD2. V lost 3 bases to trimming and J lost 8 bases; unmatched junction nucleotides: 7. CDR3 length: 15 residues. Germline V gives CDR1 LGHNT, CDR2 FRNRAP.

The rearrangement links TRBV11-2 to TRBJ2-1; D perhaps matches TRBD1 (6 bases). The CDR3 has 12 residues. V lost 5 bases and J 8 bases, leaving 10 bases between the germline ends. Germline V gene data show CDR1 as SGHAT and CDR2 as FQNNGV. The CDR3 DNA is TGTGCCAGCAGCAAACAGGGACATGAGCAGTTCTTC. Protein product: CASSKQGHEQFF.

This clonotype occurred a few times. CDR3 DNA: TGTGCCAGCACTCACGGAGATACGCAGTATTTT. Translating it yields CASTHGDTQYF. The V and J genes are TRBV6-5 and TRBJ2-3; no reliable D call. CDR1 and CDR2 (germline): MNHEY, SVGAGI. This CDR3 region has 11 residues. V lost 7 bases and J 5 bases, leaving 7 bases between the germline ends.